The clone carrying this TCR beta chain was seen more than once but under ten times. What it binds is not known. This library used 300 to 500 ng RNA and molecular barcoded adaptors spanning alpha/delta and beta/gamma chains. TCRdb passed the reads through MiXCR, listing each CDR3 protein once. The sample yields roughly 67,000 distinct CDR3 sequences, roughly 18% seen once. The sample is drawn from a study of read filtering for tumor transcriptome and immune sequencing. Study summary: Patients were around 17 male and some 15 female, mean age about 65 years, range about 40 to 85. Broader study findings: Single-read clonotypes: approximately 87% of IR-seq clonotypes (about 3.5% of reads), about 75% of RNA-seq clonotypes (nearly 45% of reads). Sorted CD138-negative bone marrow cells were not purified T cells. Compared with RNA-seq, IR-seq gave much higher clonotype depth and reliability.

Trimming took off 7 bases at V and 6 bases at J, with 16 bases between the two ends. Looked up from germline, CDR1 is SNHLY and CDR2 is FYNNEI. CDR3 length: 14 amino acids. This clonotype was sampled from a donor at least 40 years old with multiple myeloma. This chain connects TRBV2 to TRBJ1-5; maybe TRBD1 (6 bases). The sequenced material came from a population of CD138-negative cells sorted from bone marrow. The CDR3 DNA follows: TGTGCCAGCACCGACGTGGGGGGCACTCAGCCCCAGCATTTT. Translated: CASTDVGGTQPQHF.